Reported below is one TCR beta chain. The data were taken from a study of blood T cells in healthy people across ages. The second PCR ran roughly 7 to 11 cycles with a sample-barcoded 5' primer and J-beta primers. Each CDR3 protein gets one entry after TCRdb re-called the 5' RACE reads with MiXCR. This sample has about 1,800,000 distinct CDR3 sequences; about 28% occur once, and the top ten carry roughly 8%. CDR3 length equals 17 residues. V lost 0 bases to trimming and J lost 7 bases, with 21 bases between them. From germline, CDR1 is LGHNA and CDR2 YNFKEQ. The TCR sequence derives from a woman in her thirties in good health. The sequencing input was blood. The rearrangement joins TRBV4-2 to TRBJ1-1; the D gene is possibly TRBD1 (5 bases). DNA for the CDR3: TGTGCCAGCAGCCAAGACCGCCTCAGGGATACCGTCGATGAAGCTTTCTTT. Translation: CASSQDRLRDTVDEAFF.